The 17 T cell receptor beta chains below come from one sample, sequenced in a study of early T cells in non-severe SARS-CoV-2 infection. TCRdb re-analysed the 5' RACE reads in MiXCR, keeping a single row per CDR3 protein. The repertoire holds under 20,000 distinct CDR3 sequences, with roughly 4.4% as singletons. Sequenced: whole blood. These receptors were obtained from an adult who was a healthcare worker with PCR-confirmed SARS-CoV-2 infection or an uninfected control (not recorded which).

Ten or more counts support this clonotype. The genes are TRBV6-5 and TRBJ1-2; possible D gene TRBD1, 5 bases. The CDR3 is 14 amino acids. The germline V and J ends were trimmed by 2 bases and 5 bases, with 12 bases remaining between them. Per germline, CDR1 MNHEY and CDR2 SVGAGI. CDR3 in amino acids: CASSYGGEVYGYTF. The CDR3, as DNA: TGTGCCAGCAGTTACGGGGGGGAGGTATATGGCTACACCTTC.

This clonotype occurred a few times. The chain combines TRBV28 with TRBJ2-7; 7 bases are a match to TRBD2. CDR1 is MDHEN, CDR2 SYDVKM, per germline. This CDR3 contains 14 residues. With V trimmed by 5 bases and J by 6 bases, 10 bases remained unmatched. CDR3: CASSLTGGSGEQYF. The CDR3 DNA sequence: TGTGCCAGCAGTCTGACGGGGGGATCGGGCGAGCAGTACTTC.

This clonotype was observed at least ten times. The chain recombines TRBV7-9 with TRBJ2-2; D may be TRBD2 (6 bases). The CDR3 spans 13 residues. V was clipped by 10 bases and J by 3 bases, with 12 bases between them. Germline CDR1 SEHNR, CDR2 FQNEAQ (reference sequence). In DNA form, the CDR3 reads TGTGCCACCGGAGGGGCGGACACCGGGGAGCTGTTTTTT. Translated: CATGGADTGELFF.

This clonotype was observed at least ten times. The chain is built from TRBV11-2 and TRBJ2-3, with D tentatively TRBD1 or TRBD2 (6 bases each). V lost 1 base and J lost 3, with 11 bases in between. This CDR3 contains 15 residues. Germline CDR1 reads SGHAT; CDR2 reads FQNNGV. CDR3 loop: CASSLVGGPTDTQYF. CDR3 DNA sequence: TGTGCCAGCAGCTTAGTGGGGGGCCCTACAGATACGCAGTATTTT.

This clonotype has a count of ten or more. V usage is TRBV7-9 and J usage is TRBJ2-4, with TRBD2 as a possible D gene (5 bases). The CDR3 has 16 amino acids. V was trimmed by 0 bases and J by 0 bases, leaving 9 bases between them. Germline V gene lookup returns CDR1 SEHNR and CDR2 FQNEAQ (reference sequence). The CDR3 reads CASSLAAGLAKNIQYF. In DNA form, the CDR3 reads TGTGCCAGCAGCTTAGCAGCAGGACTAGCCAAAAACATTCAGTACTTC.

This clonotype was seen ten or more times. V gene TRBV7-2 combines with J gene TRBJ1-2, with TRBD1 matching over 7 bases. V shed 1 base and J 7 bases; nucleotides not matched to a gene: 9. Germline CDR1 SGHTA, CDR2 FQGNSA. CDR3 length equals 15 residues. The CDR3 reads CASSLGGVTGSGYTF. In nucleotides, the CDR3 is TGTGCCAGCAGCTTAGGTGGCGTGACAGGGAGTGGCTACACCTTC.

The table lists this clonotype with many counts. In DNA form, the CDR3 reads TGTGCCAGCAGCTATGCGGGACACCCCGAGGGTGGCTACACCTTC. Its protein is CASSYAGHPEGGYTF. The chain carries TRBV3-1 and TRBJ1-2; TRBD1 might be the D (6 bases). The CDR3 totals 15 residues. The germline V gene has CDR1 LGHDT and CDR2 YNNKEL (reference sequence). Trimming pared 5 bases from V and 7 bases from J, leaving 20 bases between.

This clonotype was detected ten times or more. The chain carries TRBV4-1 and TRBJ1-1, with no clear D. Germline V CDR1 and CDR2: MGHRA, YSYEKL. CDR3 size: 18 residues. The V gene lost 4 bases and the J gene lost 3 bases, with 24 bases spanning the gap. The CDR3 nucleotides are TGCGCCAGCAGCCCTTCGGCTCTCAGGAACATGAGCTACACTGAAGCTTTCTTT. Protein: CASSPSALRNMSYTEAFF.

In this sample, this clonotype turned up many times. The rearrangement joins TRBV3-1 to TRBJ2-7; a possible D gene is TRBD1 (5 bases). Trimming stripped 2 bases from V and 7 bases from J, with 12 bases between. The CDR3 has 13 amino acids. Germline V lookup: CDR1 LGHDT, CDR2 YNNKEL (reference sequence). Here the CDR3 reads CASSQSEGVEQYF. CDR3 nucleotide sequence: TGTGCCAGCAGCCAAAGCGAAGGGGTTGAGCAGTACTTC.

This clonotype was seen repeatedly, ten times or more. V usage is TRBV9 and J usage is TRBJ2-1; perhaps TRBD2 as D (5 bases). Trimming stripped 2 bases from V and 9 bases from J, with 15 bases between. Germline loops: CDR1 SGDLS, CDR2 YYNGEE. This CDR3 is 14 amino acids long. CDR3 in DNA: TGTGCCAGCAGCGTGGGAGACTCCACGAGTGAGCAGTTCTTC. This encodes CASSVGDSTSEQFF. Using reference TRBV9 and TRBJ2-1 for the parts outside the CDR3, the full variable domain is DSGVTQTPKHLITATGQRVTLRCSPRSGDLSVYWYQQSLDQGLQFLIQYYNGEERAKGNILERFSAQQFPDLHSELNLSSLELGDSALYFCASSVGDSTSEQFFGPGTRLTVL.

This clonotype came up many times. The chain links TRBV6-1 to TRBJ1-6, with D possibly being TRBD1 (5 bases). V was clipped by 9 bases and J by 10 bases, with 22 bases between them. CDR3 length: 15 residues. Germline V lookup: CDR1 MNHNS, CDR2 SASEGT. The CDR3 region is CASDEDGTPSSPLHF. The CDR3 coding sequence is TGTGCCAGTGACGAAGACGGGACCCCCTCATCACCCCTCCACTTT.

This clonotype occurred many times. This chain connects TRBV4-1 to TRBJ2-7, with D possibly matching TRBD1 (6 bases). Germline CDR1 MGHRA, CDR2 YSYEKL. The CDR3 runs 12 residues. V was clipped by 3 bases and J by 6 bases, with 9 bases between them. The CDR3 is CASSHLGGEQYF. CDR3 bases: TGCGCCAGCAGCCATCTAGGGGGCGAGCAGTACTTC.

This clonotype was detected ten times or more. The rearrangement links TRBV10-3 to TRBJ2-3, with 7 positions matching TRBD2. V trimming: 6 bases; J trimming: 1 base; junction bases outside the gene matches: 4. This CDR3 region has 14 residues. Looked up from germline, CDR1 is ENHRY and CDR2 is SYGVKD. CDR3: CAISEAGRTDTQYF. The CDR3 coding sequence is TGTGCCATCAGCGAAGCGGGGCGCACAGATACGCAGTATTTT.

This clonotype was seen repeatedly, ten times or more. The chain couples TRBV20-1 to TRBJ2-3; 8 bases fit TRBD1. This CDR3 comprises 14 residues. V was clipped by 4 bases and J by 2 bases; unmatched bases: 5. Germline lookup yields CDR1 DFQATT and CDR2 SNEGSKA (reference sequence). CDR3: CSAKDRDYTDTQYF. In DNA, the CDR3 is TGCAGTGCTAAGGACAGGGATTACACAGATACGCAGTATTTT.

This clonotype was found many times. V usage is TRBV5-6 and J usage is TRBJ1-1; D may be TRBD1 (5 bases). Germline CDR1 and CDR2: SGHDT and YYEEEE. This CDR3 has 13 amino acids. Trimming removed 5 bases from V and 3 bases from J, with 11 bases in between. The CDR3 DNA is TGTGCCAGCAGTTACAGGAGATACACTGAAGCTTTCTTT. It codes for CASSYRRYTEAFF.

There are a few counts of this clonotype. This chain links TRBV12-3 or TRBV12-4 with TRBJ2-3, with TRBD2 identical over 7 bases. The V segment lost 2 bases and the J segment 2 bases; nucleotides outside the gene matches: 7. The CDR3 has 16 residues. CDR3: CASSLRSSGYTDTQYF. CDR3 DNA sequence: TGTGCCAGCAGTTTAAGATCTAGCGGCTACACAGATACGCAGTATTTT.

Ten or more counts support this clonotype. The CDR3 sequence: CSARDSGTADQPQHF. CDR3 bases: TGCAGTGCTAGAGATTCTGGGACAGCCGATCAGCCCCAGCATTTT. The V and J genes are TRBV20-1 and TRBJ1-5; 7 nucleotides match TRBD1. Germline V gene data show CDR1 as DFQATT and CDR2 as SNEGSKA (reference sequence). Trimming removed 0 bases from V and 5 bases from J; junction bases left unmatched: 7. The CDR3 is 15 residues long.